These T cell receptor beta chains were read from a single sample in a study of patients and donors after allogeneic stem cell transplantation. TCRdb re-called the RT-PCR reads with MiXCR, one entry per CDR3 protein. The repertoire consists of about a million distinct CDR3 sequences, with roughly 17% occurring once and the leading ten covering 6%. Material for sequencing was blood, either unsorted or a sorted T cell fraction (not recorded which). The receptors here all came from a human donor who was either an allogeneic HSCT recipient or a stem cell or donor lymphocyte infusion donor (not recorded which). It is not recorded whose cells these are; they may come from a transplant donor. CDR3s include the opening cysteine and the closing phenylalanine or tryptophan. A D gene is named only where the DNA matches it firmly. Rows may omit the clone size; those that give it use once, few, many or a size class.

j_call	cdr3_length	clone_size	d_call	v_call	cdr3_nt	cdr3_aa
TRBJ2-3	15	NA	NA	TRBV5-1	TGTGCCAGCAGCTTGGGGGGCAGACCCACAGATACGCAGTATTTT	CASSLGGRPTDTQYF
TRBJ2-2	16	few	NA	TRBV5-1	TGCGCCAGCAGCGCGGATCGGGGGACAGAGGTCGGGGAGCTGTTTTTT	CASSADRGTEVGELFF
TRBJ2-1	16	few	TRBD2	TRBV6-1	TGTGCCAGCAGCGTAACCGGGACTAGCAGGAACAATGAGCAGTTCTTC	CASSVTGTSRNNEQFF
TRBJ1-3	17	NA	TRBD1	TRBV5-4	TGTGCCAGCAGCCCATCCACGGGACAGAGCTCTGGAAACACCATATATTTT	CASSPSTGQSSGNTIYF
TRBJ1-2	15	few	TRBD1	TRBV14	TGTGCCAGCAGCCACTTAGACTGGACAGGGTATGGCTACACCTTC	CASSHLDWTGYGYTF
TRBJ1-6	14	NA	NA	TRBV20-1	TGCAGTGCTAGGCCCGTATCCTTGGGATCACCCCTCCACTTT	CSARPVSLGSPLHF
TRBJ1-6	14	once	NA	TRBV7-2	TGTGCCAGCAGCCTTCCGGGAGCCAATTCACCCCTCCACTTT	CASSLPGANSPLHF
TRBJ2-4	14	NA	TRBD2	TRBV12-3/TRBV12-4	TGTGCCAGCAGTCAGGGACTAGCTACAAACATTCAGTACTTC	CASSQGLATNIQYF
TRBJ2-5	13	NA	NA	TRBV7-9	TGTGCCAGCGCAGGGGAAGTTATGGAGACCCAGTACTTC	CASAGEVMETQYF
TRBJ1-2	14	NA	NA	TRBV3-1	TGTGCCAGCAGCCTCGACAGCAACAACTATGGCTACACCTTC	CASSLDSNNYGYTF
TRBJ2-5	14	NA	TRBD2	TRBV4-2	TGTGCCAGCAGCCAGGGACTAGCAACTGAGACCCAGTACTTC	CASSQGLATETQYF
TRBJ2-7	14	NA	NA	TRBV7-9	TGTGCCAGCAGCGGGCCCTTGGGCACCTACGAGCAGTACTTC	CASSGPLGTYEQYF
TRBJ2-7	14	NA	TRBD2	TRBV5-1	TGCGCCAGCGATAAACTAGGCGGGGGTTACGAGCAGTACTTC	CASDKLGGGYEQYF
TRBJ2-1	17	once	TRBD2	TRBV9	TGTGCCAGCAGCGTAAGGAAGCGGGGGAGCTCCTACAATGAGCAGTTCTTC	CASSVRKRGSSYNEQFF
TRBJ2-1	15	few	TRBD2	TRBV3-1	TGTGCCAGCAGCCGAATAGCGGGGGGGTGGAGTGAGCAGTTCTTC	CASSRIAGGWSEQFF
TRBJ2-7	13	many	NA	TRBV29-1	TGCAGCGTTGAAGCCCAGGGGTCCTACGAGCAGTACTTC	CSVEAQGSYEQYF
TRBJ2-3	14	NA	NA	TRBV20-1	TGCAGTGCTACCCTAAGAGCTAGCACAGATACGCAGTATTTT	CSATLRASTDTQYF
TRBJ2-3	12	many	NA	TRBV12-3/TRBV12-4	TGTGCCAGCAGTTTTAAACCAGATACGCAGTATTTT	CASSFKPDTQYF
TRBJ2-1	16	NA	NA	TRBV4-2	TGTGCCAGCAGCCAGCCCGGGGAAACTTCCAGGGATGAGCAGTTCTTC	CASSQPGETSRDEQFF
TRBJ1-2	12	NA	NA	TRBV7-3	TGTGCCAGCAGCGCCGGGGGGACCGGCTACACCTTC	CASSAGGTGYTF
TRBJ2-7	15	NA	NA	TRBV20-1	TGCAGTGCTATCCCCCCCGGGACTCAAACCTACGAGCAGTACTTC	CSAIPPGTQTYEQYF
TRBJ2-5	13	few	NA	TRBV15	TGTGCCACTATGAGGGGACCCAGAGAGACCCAGTACTTC	CATMRGPRETQYF
TRBJ2-1	16	NA	TRBD2	TRBV4-1	TGCGCCAGCAGCCAAGGGGCGGGGGGGCTGATCAAACCCCAGTTCTTC	CASSQGAGGLIKPQFF
TRBJ2-3	14	few	TRBD1	TRBV29-1	TGCAGCGTGCGGGACAGGGGGCCATCAGATACGCAGTATTTT	CSVRDRGPSDTQYF
TRBJ2-7	12	NA	NA	TRBV3-1	TGTGCCAGCAGATCAGGAGTGTACGAGCAGTACTTC	CASRSGVYEQYF
TRBJ2-7	13	NA	TRBD1	TRBV30	TGTGCCCAACGGTGGGACAGGGGGAGGGAGCAGTACTTC	CAQRWDRGREQYF
TRBJ1-1	16	few	NA	TRBV7-6	TGTGCCAGCAGCTTAGCCTCGGCGGCGTTGAACACTGAAGCTTTCTTT	CASSLASAALNTEAFF